Listed here are 29 T cell receptor beta chains from one sample, sequenced in a study of spatial heterogeneity in lung cancer. One entry per CDR3 protein results from TCRdb running MiXCR on the 5' RACE reads. The sample yields approximately 20,000 distinct CDR3 sequences, around 4.3% seen once. Sample time point: sample taken at primary tumor resection. Source: PBMCs, taken at surgery. These receptors were taken from a male donor with early-stage non-small cell lung cancer.

This chain links TRBV12-3 or TRBV12-4 with TRBJ1-2; maybe TRBD1 (5 bases). Trimming cost V 6 bases and J 6 bases, with 20 bases left between them. This CDR3 has 15 amino acids. CDR3 in DNA: TGTGCCAGCAGCGTCCCATTCCCAAGGGGCGATGGCTACACCTTC. It yields the protein CASSVPFPRGDGYTF.

This clonotype appeared many times. The V gene is TRBV28, the J gene TRBJ1-2; D is unclear. The CDR3 is 12 residues long. Germline CDR1 and CDR2: MDHEN and SYDVKM. The V end was cut by 5 bases, the J end by 4 bases, with 8 bases between. The CDR3 reads CASSLNRYGYTF. The CDR3 nucleotides are TGTGCCAGCAGTCTAAATCGCTATGGCTACACCTTC.

Ten or more counts support this clonotype. This chain uses TRBV7-9 with TRBJ2-6; no clear D. Looked up from germline, CDR1 is SEHNR and CDR2 is FQNEAQ (reference sequence). This CDR3 has 15 amino acids. The V and J ends lost 5 bases and 1 base respectively, with 9 bases between them. CDR3 amino acids: CASSPLGSGANVLTF. The DNA for the CDR3 is TGTGCCAGCAGCCCTCTCGGATCTGGGGCCAACGTCCTGACTTTC.

In its sample, this clonotype was seen many times. The chain links TRBV7-3 to TRBJ1-1; unclear D gene. This CDR3 has 12 residues. CDR1 and CDR2 (germline): SGHTA, FQGTGA. V dropped 7 bases and J dropped 1 base, with 7 bases sitting between them. The CDR3 bases are TGTGCCAGCACTCAGCCGAACACTGAAGCTTTCTTT. It specifies CASTQPNTEAFF.

The chain combines TRBV7-2 with TRBJ1-1; D is uncertain. This CDR3 region has 15 residues. CDR1 and CDR2 (germline): SGHTA, FQGNSA. Trimming took off 1 base at V and 0 bases at J, with 9 bases between the two ends. DNA of the CDR3: TGTGCCAGCAGCTTAGTTTACGCTATGAACACTGAAGCTTTCTTT. Translating gives CASSLVYAMNTEAFF.

This clonotype was seen a few times. The chain employs TRBV3-1 and TRBJ1-2; D unclear. With 4 bases removed from V and 1 base from J, the gap between germline ends came to 16 bases. Germline V lookup: CDR1 LGHDT, CDR2 YNNKEL (reference sequence). The length of the CDR3 is 16 residues. The CDR3 DNA follows: TGTGCCAGCAGCCCGACGGATAGGACTCTTAACTATGGCTACACCTTC. This gives the protein CASSPTDRTLNYGYTF.

This clonotype rates as medium-sized. The chain recombines TRBV9 with TRBJ1-1; D gene uncertain. The CDR3 runs to 13 residues. Germline V gene lookup returns CDR1 SGDLS and CDR2 YYNGEE. V dropped 0 bases and J dropped 4 bases, with 7 bases sitting between them. CDR3 amino acids: CASSVGSSTEAFF. CDR3 nucleotide sequence: TGTGCCAGCAGCGTAGGTAGCTCCACTGAAGCTTTCTTT.

Relative to its sample, this clonotype is medium-sized. The chain combines TRBV3-1 with TRBJ1-5; unclear D gene. Germline V lookup: CDR1 LGHDT, CDR2 YNNKEL (reference sequence). This CDR3 comprises 13 residues. Trimming took off 3 bases at V and 7 bases at J, with 10 bases between the two ends. CDR3 loop: CASSQGKVQPQHF. The CDR3 DNA sequence: TGTGCCAGCAGCCAGGGAAAGGTCCAGCCCCAGCATTTT.

This clonotype was observed many times. The CDR3 is CASSPDGFYGYTF. The DNA of the CDR3 is TGTGCCAGCAGCCCCGACGGCTTCTATGGCTACACCTTC. The chain recombines TRBV7-6 with TRBJ1-2; the D is unclear. Trimming shortened V by 5 bases and J by 4 bases, and 11 bases separated the two germline ends. Germline-derived CDR1 and CDR2 are SGHVS and FNYEAQ. The CDR3 has 13 amino acids. The full variable domain, rest sourced from reference TRBV7-6 and TRBJ1-2, is GAGVSQSPRYKVTKRGQDVALRCDPISGHVSLYWYRQALGQGPEFLTYFNYEAQQDKSGLPNDRFSAERPEGSISTLTIQRTEQRDSAMYRCASSPDGFYGYTFGSGTRLTVV.

The chain couples TRBV7-9 to TRBJ1-1, with TRBD1 as a possible D gene (5 bases). The CDR3 runs 12 residues. CDR1 is SEHNR and CDR2 is FQNEAQ in the germline V gene (reference sequence). Trimming removed 8 bases at V and 11 bases at J, with 18 bases between. The CDR3 here is CASGDRSMKAFF. In nucleotides, the CDR3 is TGTGCCAGCGGCGACAGATCCATGAAGGCTTTCTTT.

This clonotype was detected many times. V is TRBV12-3 or TRBV12-4 and J is TRBJ1-4, with TRBD1 as a possible D gene (6 bases). This CDR3 has 16 residues. V shed 0 bases and J shed 8 bases, with 16 bases lying between them. This CDR3 is CASSLAGLAGEEKLFF. The DNA for the CDR3 is TGTGCCAGCAGTTTAGCAGGGCTTGCAGGGGAAGAAAAACTGTTTTTT.

The sample holds many counts of this clonotype. The V call is TRBV7-3, the J call TRBJ2-2; 9 bases are a match to TRBD1. The CDR3 consists of 16 residues. Trimming cost V 4 bases and J 6 bases; bases outside gene matches: 9. Germline loops: CDR1 SGHTA, CDR2 FQGTGA. As DNA, the CDR3 is TGTGCCAGCAGCTATTCCGGGACAGGGAATCCCGGGGAGCTGTTTTTT. Amino acids: CASSYSGTGNPGELFF.

This clonotype was seen repeatedly, ten times or more. The V and J genes are TRBV18 and TRBJ2-5, with 9 positions matching TRBD1. The CDR3 spans 14 residues. Germline-derived CDR1 and CDR2 are KGHSH and LQKENI. After removal of 3 bases from V and 3 bases from J, the junction contained 2 bases not matched to a gene. DNA of the CDR3: TGTGCCAGCTCACCGGGGACAGGGAAAGAGACCCAGTACTTC. This translates into CASSPGTGKETQYF.

This clonotype has a count of ten or more. The V and J genes are TRBV5-1 and TRBJ2-2; TRBD1 is a possible D gene (5 bases). The germline V gene has CDR1 SGHRS and CDR2 YFSETQ. There are 16 residues in the CDR3. With 1 base removed from V and 6 bases from J, the gap between germline ends came to 16 bases. The CDR3 DNA follows: TGCGCCAGCAGCTTGACAGGCCCTCTTGCGGCCGGGGAGCTGTTTTTT. Residues: CASSLTGPLAAGELFF.

This clonotype occurred a few times. V is TRBV5-1 and J is TRBJ2-7; possible D gene TRBD1, 6 bases. The CDR3 sequence is 13 residues long. The V and J ends lost 0 bases and 6 bases respectively, with 10 bases between them. The germline CDR1 and CDR2 sequences are SGHRS and YFSETQ. The CDR3 sequence is CASSLGPGVEQYF. CDR3 DNA: TGCGCCAGCAGCTTGGGCCCAGGGGTCGAGCAGTACTTC.

This clonotype is medium-sized by share. The gene calls are TRBV4-3 and TRBJ2-3, with 9 bases identical to TRBD1. The trim removed 0 bases at V and 4 bases at J, leaving 14 bases unmatched. The V gene's germline CDR1 is LGHNA and CDR2 YSLEER. The CDR3 runs to 19 residues. The CDR3 region has the DNA TGCGCCAGCAGCCAAGAGGAGTCCGCGGGACAGGGAGGGTCAGATACGCAGTATTTT. Its translation: CASSQEESAGQGGSDTQYF.

This clonotype was counted many times. The chain is built from TRBV12-3 or TRBV12-4 and TRBJ1-2; D uncertain. CDR3 length: 12 amino acids. The V and J ends lost 5 bases and 3 bases respectively, with 7 bases between them. CDR3 DNA sequence: TGTGCCAGCAGTCCGAGGGACTATGGCTACACCTTC. This encodes CASSPRDYGYTF.

This clonotype was observed a few times. The chain recombines TRBV4-2 with TRBJ2-5, with TRBD2 as a possible D gene (6 bases). Per germline, CDR1 LGHNA and CDR2 YNFKEQ. This CDR3 has 13 amino acids. With 4 bases removed from V and 2 bases from J, the gap between germline ends came to 8 bases. The CDR3 loop reads CASSLREQETQYF. Here the CDR3 DNA reads TGTGCCAGCAGCCTACGGGAGCAAGAGACCCAGTACTTC.

This clonotype turned up a few times. This chain joins TRBV6-5 and TRBJ2-7; the match to TRBD1 covers 9 bases. J was trimmed by 6 bases and V by 6 bases; bases with no gene match: 3. Per the germline V gene, CDR1 is MNHEY and CDR2 is SVGAGI. The CDR3 covers 12 residues. The chain's CDR3 is CASRMTGGEQYF. The CDR3 region has the DNA TGTGCCAGCAGGATGACAGGGGGCGAGCAGTACTTC.

Many counts were recorded for this clonotype. V is TRBV12-3 or TRBV12-4 and J is TRBJ1-5, with 8 positions matching TRBD1. V lost 4 bases, J lost 3 bases, and 5 bases stayed unmatched. The length of the CDR3 is 15 residues. CDR3 in amino acids: CASSSRQGNNQPQHF. CDR3 coding DNA: TGTGCCAGCAGTTCGCGACAGGGGAACAATCAGCCCCAGCATTTT.

This clonotype was detected only a few times. The chain carries TRBV5-1 and TRBJ1-2; D remains ambiguous. Trimming removed 4 bases from V and 0 bases from J, with 13 bases in between. CDR3 length: 15 amino acids. Per germline, CDR1 SGHRS and CDR2 YFSETQ. DNA of the CDR3: TGCGCCAGCAGCCCCCCAGAGTTAGCTAACTATGGCTACACCTTC. Protein: CASSPPELANYGYTF.

By sample share, this clonotype is medium-sized. V gene TRBV2 combines with J gene TRBJ2-7, with D unresolved. CDR3 length: 10 amino acids. The germline V and J ends were trimmed by 4 bases and 2 bases, with 0 bases remaining between them. Germline CDR1 reads SNHLY; CDR2 reads FYNNEI. In DNA form, the CDR3 reads TGTGCCAGCAGTGCCTACGAGCAGTACTTC. Residues: CASSAYEQYF.

Many counts were recorded for this clonotype. J is TRBJ2-1 and V is TRBV12-3 or TRBV12-4, with a possible D match to TRBD2 (6 bases). The V gene lost 5 bases and the J gene lost 8 bases, with 13 bases spanning the gap. The CDR3 has 13 amino acids. The CDR3 loop is CASSPGTSHEQFF. CDR3 DNA sequence: TGTGCCAGCAGTCCGGGGACTTCCCATGAGCAGTTCTTC.

This clonotype occurred many times. V and J are TRBV7-9 and TRBJ2-1; 10 nucleotides line up with TRBD2. This CDR3 comprises 18 residues. CDR1 and CDR2 from the germline V gene are SEHNR and FQNEAQ (reference sequence). After removal of 5 bases from V and 10 bases from J, the junction contained 20 bases not matched to a gene. CDR3 DNA sequence: TGTGCCAGCAGCCTCGAGGGGCTAGCGGGAGCAATCGATAGAGAGCAGTTCTTC. This gives the protein CASSLEGLAGAIDREQFF. The whole variable domain, filled in from reference TRBV7-9 and TRBJ2-1, reads DTGVSQNPRHKITKRGQNVTFRCDPISEHNRLYWYRQTLGQGPEFLTYFQNEAQLEKSRLLSDRFSAERPKGSFSTLEIQRTEQGDSAMYLCASSLEGLAGAIDREQFFGPGTRLTVL.

This clonotype was observed a few times. This sequence may be a read error, since a much larger clone differs from it by one base. The rearrangement links TRBV6-5 to TRBJ1-2; D call uncertain. This CDR3 contains 15 residues. CDR1 and CDR2 from the germline V gene are MNHEY and SVGAGI. Deletions cut 8 bases from V and 3 bases from J, with 19 bases between. The CDR3 reads CASASWTRDHYGYTF. In DNA, the CDR3 is TGTGCCAGCGCCTCCTGGACTAGGGATCACTATGGCTACACCTTC.

This clonotype was counted at least ten times. The chain has TRBV7-2 and TRBJ1-1, with D unclear. With 2 bases removed from V and 0 bases from J, the gap between germline ends came to 13 bases. Germline V gives CDR1 SGHTA, CDR2 FQGNSA. This CDR3 is built from 16 residues. CDR3 loop: CASSLSARVMNTEAFF. The CDR3 region has the DNA TGTGCCAGCAGCTTATCGGCTCGGGTTATGAACACTGAAGCTTTCTTT.

This clonotype was recorded at least ten times. At one of its ends the junction is not consistent with the germline gene, which may arise from a read error. The gene calls are TRBV7-7 and TRBJ2-1, with 7 positions matching TRBD2. The germline CDR1 and CDR2 sequences are SSHAT and FNYEAQ (reference sequence). The CDR3 spans 16 residues. The CDR3 reads CASSLEASGYYNEQFF. CDR3 bases: TGTGCTAGCAGCTTGGAAGCTAGCGGCTACTACAATGAGCAGTTCTTC.

This clonotype was seen a few times. The genes are TRBV15 and TRBJ2-5, with TRBD1 identical over 9 bases. Germline CDR1 and CDR2: LNHNV and YYDKDF (reference sequence). Trimming took 0 bases from V and 1 from J; bases not matched to a gene: 3. The length of the CDR3 is 16 residues. In DNA, the CDR3 is TGTGCCACCAGCAGAGATCGGACAGGGGCCCAAGAGACCCAGTACTTC. This encodes CATSRDRTGAQETQYF.

The sample holds many counts of this clonotype. The gene calls are TRBV7-2 and TRBJ1-2; 9 positions agree with TRBD1. Trimming at V came to 8 bases and at J to 7 bases, leaving 11 bases not matched to a gene. The CDR3 consists of 14 residues. Germline V gives CDR1 SGHTA, CDR2 FQGNSA. The CDR3 loop is CASVVGQGFGGYTF. CDR3 DNA sequence: TGTGCCAGCGTGGTCGGACAGGGGTTCGGTGGCTACACCTTC.